These 19 T cell receptor beta chains share one sample of origin, sequenced in a study of control samples from healthy donors and cancer patients. Some clones are missing from TCRdb's copy, which holds only in-frame ones; the method was immunoSEQ multiplex PCR. The sample includes roughly 160,000 clones, around nine tenths seen only once; the top ten take under 5%. The sample consisted of blood. Receptors were obtained from a woman aged 25 to 45 in good health.

V usage is TRBV30 and J usage is TRBJ1-2; D unresolved. CDR1 and CDR2 (germline): GTSNPN, SVGIG (reference sequence). This CDR3 spans 13 amino acids. V gave up 1 base and J gave up 8 bases, with 14 bases separating them. The CDR3 is CAWSAYSAGGYTF. The CDR3 DNA follows: TGTGCCTGGAGTGCATACTCCGCGGGGGGCTACACCTTC.

This chain links TRBV7-9 with TRBJ2-3, with a weak D call TRBD1 (7 bases). V shed 5 bases and J shed 3 bases, with 18 bases lying between them. The CDR3 is 16 amino acids. The germline gives CDR1 SEHNR, CDR2 FQNEAQ (reference sequence). CDR3 residues: CASSPEGNRGTDTQYF. The CDR3 region has the DNA TGTGCCAGCAGCCCGGAGGGGAACAGGGGAACAGATACGCAGTATTTT.

V usage is TRBV6-5 and J usage is TRBJ2-3; D not resolved. Germline CDR1 and CDR2: MNHEY and SVGAGI. Trimming cost V 4 bases and J 7 bases, with 15 bases left between them. The CDR3 runs 14 residues. The CDR3 region has the DNA TGTGCCAGCAGTTCCCGGGTCGGCCTGTATACGCAGTATTTT. Translating it yields CASSSRVGLYTQYF.

The gene calls are TRBV6-5 and TRBJ2-3; tentatively, D is TRBD1 (6 bases). In germline, CDR1 is MNHEY, CDR2 SVGAGI. The V end lost 4 bases, the J end lost 5 bases, and 19 bases lay between the germline ends. CDR3 length: 16 residues. This CDR3 is CASSSRGHREGDTQYF. The CDR3 DNA reads TGTGCCAGCAGTTCTCGGGGACACCGTGAGGGAGATACGCAGTATTTT.

V gene TRBV7-9 combines with J gene TRBJ2-4, with TRBD2 matching over 7 bases. Looked up from germline, CDR1 is SEHNR and CDR2 is FQNEAQ (reference sequence). The CDR3 is 17 amino acids. J lost 0 bases, V lost 4 bases, and 9 bases had no gene match. The chain's CDR3 is CASSSYSGSLAKNIQYF. The CDR3 coding sequence is TGTGCCAGCAGCTCATATAGCGGGTCCCTAGCCAAAAACATTCAGTACTTC. Full variable domain (remainder filled in from reference TRBV7-9 and TRBJ2-4): DTGVSQNPRHKITKRGQNVTFRCDPISEHNRLYWYRQTLGQGPEFLTYFQNEAQLEKSRLLSDRFSAERPKGSFSTLEIQRTEQGDSAMYLCASSSYSGSLAKNIQYFGAGTRLSVL.

The J gene is TRBJ1-2, the V gene TRBV24-1; D is unclear. The germline V and J ends were trimmed by 1 base and 2 bases, with 4 bases remaining between them. This CDR3 has 13 residues. CDR1 KGHDR and CDR2 SFDVKD come from the germline V gene. Written as DNA, the CDR3 is TGTGCCACCAGTGATTTCGCCAACTATGGCTACACCTTC. It is translated as CATSDFANYGYTF.

This clone was observed a few times. The genes are TRBV2 and TRBJ1-1; D remains unclear. There are 14 residues in the CDR3. Germline V gene data show CDR1 as SNHLY and CDR2 as FYNNEI. The V end lost 7 bases, the J end lost 0 bases, and 12 bases lay between the germline ends. CDR3 bases: TGTGCCAGCAAAAAAAGGGCCTTGAACACTGAAGCTTTCTTT. Residues: CASKKRALNTEAFF.

The CDR3 region is CASSLDSGGQFF. DNA of the CDR3: TGTGCCAGCAGCTTAGACAGTGGAGGGCAGTTCTTC. The chain joins TRBV11-3 to TRBJ2-1, with a weak D call TRBD2 (5 bases). Germline loops: CDR1 SGHNT, CDR2 YENEEA. Between the trimmed V and J ends, which lost 0 bases and 12 bases, there was a span of 9 bases. The CDR3 covers 12 residues. Full variable domain (outside the CDR3, taken from reference TRBV11-3 and TRBJ2-1): EAGVVQSPRYKIIEKKQPVAFWCNPISGHNTLYWYLQNLGQGPELLIRYENEEAVDDSQLPKDRFSAERLKGVDSTLKIQPAELGDSAVYLCASSLDSGGQFFGPGTRLTVL.

The chain employs TRBV28 and TRBJ2-7; 10 bases map to TRBD1. Per the germline V gene, CDR1 is MDHEN and CDR2 is SYDVKM. The V and J ends lost 5 bases and 0 bases, in that order; junction bases with no gene match: 7. The CDR3 extends over 16 amino acids. CDR3 nucleotides: TGTGCCAGCAGTGGACGAGGACAGGGGGTCTCCTACGAGCAGTACTTC. It specifies CASSGRGQGVSYEQYF.

The chain couples TRBV5-6 to TRBJ2-2; 7 nucleotides align to TRBD1. In germline, CDR1 is SGHDT, CDR2 YYEEEE. Germline trimming cut 5 bases from V and 7 bases from J; bases unmatched to any gene: 8. The CDR3 has 14 residues. CDR3 bases: TGTGCCAGCAGGCGACAGGGAAGCGACGGGGAGCTGTTTTTT. It specifies CASRRQGSDGELFF.

CDR3 in DNA: TGTGCCAGCAGTTTATCGGGGGGGCGCCTCTATGGCTACACCTTC. Its protein is CASSLSGGRLYGYTF. The chain recombines TRBV27 with TRBJ1-2; possibly TRBD1 for D (6 bases). Trimming took 0 bases from V and 4 from J, leaving 12 bases between them. There are 15 residues in the CDR3. Germline V gene lookup returns CDR1 MNHEY and CDR2 SMNVEV (reference sequence).

The V and J genes are TRBV19 and TRBJ2-4; the match to TRBD2 covers 9 bases. V trimming: 0 bases; J trimming: 6 bases; junction bases outside the gene matches: 3. The V gene's germline CDR1 is LNHDA and CDR2 SQIVND (reference sequence). CDR3 size: 15 residues. Written as DNA, the CDR3 is TGTGCCAGTAGTATAGACCTGACTAGCGGAAACATTCAGTACTTC. Residues: CASSIDLTSGNIQYF.

The chain uses TRBV3-1 (or the pseudogene TRBV3-2) and TRBJ1-1; D is possibly TRBD1 (5 bases). Trimming removed 0 bases at V and 4 bases at J, with 12 bases between. The CDR3 has 15 residues. The germline gives CDR1 LGHDT, CDR2 YNNKEL (reference sequence). The CDR3 spells CASSQDRSGGTEAFF. CDR3 bases: TGTGCCAGCAGCCAAGATCGATCCGGGGGCACTGAAGCTTTCTTT.

This clone has only one observation. The V and J genes are TRBV19 and TRBJ1-6, with a possible D match to TRBD1 (6 bases). Per germline, CDR1 LNHDA and CDR2 SQIVND (reference sequence). V lost 5 bases and J lost 3, with 14 bases in between. CDR3 length: 16 amino acids. This chain's CDR3 is CASSPPDSVYNSPLHF. The CDR3 nucleotides read TGTGCCAGTAGTCCGCCGGACAGTGTCTATAATTCACCCCTCCACTTT.

The table lists this clone with a count of one. This chain links TRBV5-1 with TRBJ1-6; 11 nucleotides align to TRBD1. The CDR3 length is 17 residues. V dropped 2 bases and J dropped 5; count of bases not matched to a gene: 6. Germline lookup yields CDR1 SGHRS and CDR2 YFSETQ. The CDR3 is CASSFSGTGGHNSPLHF. CDR3 DNA sequence: TGCGCCAGCAGCTTCTCCGGGACAGGGGGTCATAATTCACCCCTCCACTTT.

The chain carries TRBV5-1 and TRBJ1-3; a weak D match, TRBD1 (6 bases). The CDR3 length is 14 residues. V lost 4 bases to trimming and J lost 0 bases, with 8 bases between them. Germline lookup yields CDR1 SGHRS and CDR2 YFSETQ. CDR3 protein: CASSRDISGNTIYF. CDR3 in DNA: TGCGCCAGCAGCAGGGACATCTCTGGAAACACCATATATTTT.

DNA of the CDR3: TGTGCCAGCAGCCCAGGTAGCGGGGTTGTCTCCTACGAGCAGTACTTC. It codes for CASSPGSGVVSYEQYF. The V call is TRBV13, the J call TRBJ2-7; the match to TRBD2 covers 8 bases. Trimming removed 5 bases from V and 0 bases from J; junction bases left unmatched: 9. The V gene's germline CDR1 is PRHDT and CDR2 FYEKMQ (reference sequence). The CDR3 sequence is 16 residues long.

This chain uses TRBV10-3 with TRBJ1-1; the match to TRBD1 covers 10 bases. The CDR3 spans 15 residues. CDR1 and CDR2 from the germline V gene are ENHRY and SYGVKD. Trimming at V came to 7 bases and at J to 2 bases, leaving 7 bases not matched to a gene. This CDR3 reads CAIKPGTGANTEAFF. Here the CDR3 DNA reads TGTGCCATCAAGCCCGGGACAGGGGCCAACACTGAAGCTTTCTTT.

This clone has a single count. The rearrangement joins TRBV24-1 to TRBJ2-2; 9 bases fit TRBD1. CDR1 is KGHDR, CDR2 SFDVKD, per germline. The J segment lost 5 bases and the V segment lost 4 bases, leaving 10 bases of the junction unmatched. This CDR3 has 17 residues. The CDR3 sequence is CATSDLGQGGVTGELFF. In nucleotides, the CDR3 is TGTGCCACCAGTGACCTGGGACAGGGAGGAGTAACCGGGGAGCTGTTTTTT.